A single sample is the source of the 11 T cell receptor beta chains below, sequenced in a study of T cell repertoires in cytomegalovirus infection. A single record per CDR3 protein comes from TCRdb applying MiXCR to the reads. Among 65,000 to 90,000 distinct CDR3 sequences listed, around 3.8% were seen once. The sequencing input was PBMCs. These receptor sequences come from a human donor in good health (CMV status not recorded). Some clones in this sample may be carry-over from other donors' samples.

The chain combines TRBV11-3 with TRBJ2-5; tentatively, D is TRBD1 (5 bases). This CDR3 contains 14 residues. V was shortened by 3 bases and J by 0 bases, with 8 bases between the two germline ends. The germline gives CDR1 SGHNT, CDR2 YENEEA. This chain's CDR3 is CASSFRQHQETQYF. DNA for the CDR3: TGTGCCAGCAGCTTCCGACAGCACCAAGAGACCCAGTACTTC.

This clonotype was observed at least ten times. V gene TRBV11-3 combines with J gene TRBJ1-1; the D gene is possibly TRBD1 (6 bases). The germline V gene has CDR1 SGHNT and CDR2 YENEEA. CDR3 size: 12 residues. Deletions cut 5 bases from V and 8 bases from J, with 12 bases between. CDR3 region: CASSHLTGEAFF. The CDR3 nucleotides read TGTGCCAGCAGCCACCTCACAGGGGAAGCTTTCTTT.

V gene TRBV20-1 combines with J gene TRBJ2-2, with 7 bases lining up with TRBD1. Losses at the gene ends were 3 bases for V and 6 bases for J; bases not matched to a gene: 4. Germline-derived CDR1 and CDR2 are DFQATT and SNEGSKA (reference sequence). There are 13 residues in the CDR3. For the CDR3, the DNA is TGCAGTGCTAGGACAGGGTTTCCCGGGGAGCTGTTTTTT. This gives the protein CSARTGFPGELFF.

This clonotype was seen at least ten times. The CDR3 region is CASSSTPGGIGELFF. CDR3 in DNA: TGTGCCAGCAGCTCCACCCCCGGGGGGATCGGGGAGCTGTTTTTT. The J gene is TRBJ2-2, the V gene TRBV7-2; 7 bases match TRBD2. This CDR3 has 15 residues. J gave up 7 bases and V 4 bases, and 9 bases lay outside the gene matches. Germline CDR1 is SGHTA and CDR2 is FQGNSA. The full variable domain, completed using reference TRBV7-2 and TRBJ2-2, is GAGVSQSPSNKVTEKGKDVELRCDPISGHTALYWYRQSLGQGLEFLIYFQGNSAPDKSGLPSDRFSAERTGGSVSTLTIQRTQQEDSAVYLCASSSTPGGIGELFFGEGSRLTVL.

This clonotype occurred many times. The chain combines TRBV20-1 with TRBJ2-6; 7 bases align to TRBD1. Germline V lookup: CDR1 DFQATT, CDR2 SNEGSKA (reference sequence). This CDR3 spans 16 amino acids. V lost 4 bases, J lost 0 bases, and 6 bases stayed unmatched. CDR3 nucleotide sequence: TGCAGTGCTAACGTGGGACAGCACTCTGGGGCCAACGTCCTGACTTTC. This codes for CSANVGQHSGANVLTF.

The table lists this clonotype with many counts. This chain joins TRBV7-2 and TRBJ2-7, with D perhaps TRBD2 (6 bases). Between the trimmed V and J ends, which lost 6 bases and 0 bases, there was a span of 15 bases. This CDR3 region has 15 residues. From germline, CDR1 is SGHTA and CDR2 FQGNSA. In DNA form, the CDR3 reads TGTGCCAGCAGTTTCCTAGCGTCGCTCTCCTACGAGCAGTACTTC. Translated: CASSFLASLSYEQYF.

This clonotype was counted only a few times. The chain recombines TRBV7-2 with TRBJ2-2, with D possibly being TRBD1 (6 bases). The germline V gene has CDR1 SGHTA and CDR2 FQGNSA. V was cut by 5 bases and J by 5 bases, with 9 bases left in between. This CDR3 is built from 13 residues. CDR3 residues: CASSPDRTGELFF. CDR3 nucleotides: TGTGCCAGCAGCCCCGACAGGACCGGGGAGCTGTTTTTT.

This clonotype was recorded many times. This chain uses TRBV25-1 with TRBJ1-5; D perhaps matches TRBD1 (5 bases). The V end was cut by 3 bases, the J end by 7 bases, with 13 bases between. The CDR3 contains 14 residues. Germline V gene data show CDR1 as MGHDK and CDR2 as SYGVNS. The CDR3 is CASSDFGAGQPQHF. The DNA of the CDR3 is TGTGCCAGCAGTGATTTCGGGGCAGGGCAGCCCCAGCATTTT.

This clonotype was seen repeatedly, ten times or more. The rearrangement links TRBV7-2 to TRBJ2-7; 8 bases line up with TRBD2. CDR1 is SGHTA and CDR2 is FQGNSA in the germline V gene. CDR3 size: 17 residues. J was trimmed by 0 bases and V by 5 bases; bases with no gene match: 12. This CDR3 is CASSQGTGAGASYEQYF. The CDR3 bases are TGTGCCAGCAGCCAGGGCACCGGAGCGGGGGCCTCCTACGAGCAGTACTTC.

This clonotype was detected ten times or more. The J gene is TRBJ2-1, the V gene TRBV6-2 or TRBV6-3; 12 bases fit TRBD2. With 5 bases clipped from V and 5 bases from J, the junction kept 10 bases outside the gene matches. This CDR3 has 17 amino acids. Per germline, CDR1 MNHEY and CDR2 SVGEGT. The CDR3 sequence is CASSPPTSGSMNNEQFF. CDR3 DNA: TGTGCCAGCAGTCCCCCGACTAGCGGGAGTATGAACAATGAGCAGTTCTTC.

This clonotype rates as medium-sized. The chain joins TRBV7-9 to TRBJ2-1; TRBD1 agrees at 8 bases. J was trimmed by 2 bases and V by 5 bases; bases with no gene match: 8. Germline V gives CDR1 SEHNR, CDR2 FQNEAQ (reference sequence). CDR3 length: 16 amino acids. The DNA of the CDR3 is TGTGCCAGCAGCGATAGCGGACAGGGAGCCTACAATGAGCAGTTCTTC. Translation: CASSDSGQGAYNEQFF.